The clone carrying this T cell receptor beta chain came up many times. Per the study methods: Amplification of reference gene primers was used by the study to estimate nucleated cell counts. TCRdb keeps only in-frame clones here, not all; method: immunoSEQ multiplex PCR. V and J calls plus clone size are reproduced from that table; the DNA served to infer D and trimming. The data contain about 260,000 clones, around 80% of them singletons. The data were taken from a study of blood T cell repertoires in COVID-19. Background on the study: Acute and convalescent COVID-19 specimens originated in the United States, Italy and Spain.

The V gene's germline CDR1 is SGHAT and CDR2 FQNNGV. Trimming at V came to 5 bases and at J to 4 bases, leaving 10 bases not matched to a gene. This CDR3 has 15 residues. The source material was peripheral blood. This sequence originates from an elderly woman with acute or convalescent COVID-19. The J gene is TRBJ1-1, the V gene TRBV11-2; 7 nucleotides match TRBD1. The CDR3 loop reads CASSLSGGKGTEAFF. CDR3 bases: TGTGCCAGCAGCCTGTCAGGGGGGAAAGGCACTGAAGCTTTCTTT.